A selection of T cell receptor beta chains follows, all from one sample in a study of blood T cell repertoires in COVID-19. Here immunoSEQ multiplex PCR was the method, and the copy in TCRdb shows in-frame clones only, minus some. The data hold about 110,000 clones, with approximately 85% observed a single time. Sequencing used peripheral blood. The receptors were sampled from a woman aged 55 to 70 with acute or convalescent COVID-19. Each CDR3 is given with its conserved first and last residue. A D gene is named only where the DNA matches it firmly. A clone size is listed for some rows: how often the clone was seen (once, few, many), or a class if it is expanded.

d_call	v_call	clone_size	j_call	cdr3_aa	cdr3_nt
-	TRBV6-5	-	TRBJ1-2	CASLRGEAYGYTF	TGTGCCAGCTTACGTGGTGAGGCCTATGGCTACACCTTC
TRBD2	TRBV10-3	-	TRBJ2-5	CAIRGGGAGETQYF	TGTGCCATCCGAGGCGGGGGGGCTGGAGAGACCCAGTACTTC
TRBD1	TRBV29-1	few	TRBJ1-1	CSVGQGNTEAFF	TGCAGCGTTGGACAGGGGAACACTGAAGCTTTCTTT
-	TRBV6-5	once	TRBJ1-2	CASSYSSGDVGYGYTF	TGTGCCAGCAGTTACTCGAGCGGGGACGTCGGCTATGGCTACACCTTC
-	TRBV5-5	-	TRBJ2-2	CASSLDWSYRGELFF	TGTGCCAGCAGCTTGGACTGGTCCTACCGCGGGGAGCTGTTTTTT
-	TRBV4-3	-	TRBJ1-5	CASSPRLRGDQPQHF	TGCGCCAGCAGCCCCAGGCTCAGGGGTGATCAGCCCCAGCATTTT
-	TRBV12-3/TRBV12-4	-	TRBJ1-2	CASTTGYNYGYTF	TGTGCCAGCACTACAGGGTACAACTATGGCTACACCTTC
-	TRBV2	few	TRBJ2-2	CASSPPGELFF	TGTGCCAGCAGTCCTCCGGGGGAGCTGTTTTTT
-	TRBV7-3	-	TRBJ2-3	CASSSAGTSTDTQYF	TGTGCCAGCAGCTCAGCCGGGACTTCCACAGATACGCAGTATTTT
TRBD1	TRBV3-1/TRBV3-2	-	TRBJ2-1	CASSQGSGGSHNEQFF	TGTGCCAGCAGCCAAGGGTCAGGGGGCAGCCACAATGAGCAGTTCTTC
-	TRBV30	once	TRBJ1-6	CAWNSRGNNSPLHF	TGTGCCTGGAACTCGAGGGGGAATAATTCACCCCTCCACTTT
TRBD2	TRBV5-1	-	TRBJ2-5	CASSAGTSGETQYF	TGCGCCAGCAGCGCTGGGACTAGCGGAGAGACCCAGTACTTC
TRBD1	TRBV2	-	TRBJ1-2	CASSVGQPNRYGYTF	TGTGCCAGCAGTGTGGGACAGCCTAACCGCTATGGCTACACCTTC
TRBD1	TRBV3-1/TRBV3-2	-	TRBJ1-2	CASSQGQGGYGYTF	TGTGCCAGCAGCCAGGGACAGGGCGGCTATGGCTACACCTTC
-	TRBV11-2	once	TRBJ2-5	CASGPQGQTAQYF	TGTGCCAGCGGTCCTCAGGGTCAGACGGCCCAGTACTTC
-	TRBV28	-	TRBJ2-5	CASSISGYLQETQYF	TGTGCCAGCAGCATAAGCGGGTACCTCCAAGAGACCCAGTACTTC
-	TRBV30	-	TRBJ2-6	CAWSAAAGANVLTF	TGTGCCTGGAGTGCGGCGGCTGGGGCCAACGTCCTGACTTTC
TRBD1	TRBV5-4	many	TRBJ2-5	CASSQTGALETQYF	TGTGCCAGCAGTCAAACAGGGGCCCTGGAGACCCAGTACTTC
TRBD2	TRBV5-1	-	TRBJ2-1	CASSLPGLAGGSNEQFF	TGCGCCAGCAGCTTGCCCGGACTAGCGGGGGGGAGTAATGAGCAGTTCTTC
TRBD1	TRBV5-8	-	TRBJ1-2	CASSPGGSNYGYTF	TGTGCCAGCAGCCCAGGGGGCTCGAACTATGGCTACACCTTC
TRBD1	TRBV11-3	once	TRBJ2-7	CASSLDPDRGREQYF	TGTGCCAGCAGCTTAGACCCGGACAGGGGGCGCGAGCAGTACTTC
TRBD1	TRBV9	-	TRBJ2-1	CASTLGTGPYNEQFF	TGTGCCAGCACCCTAGGGACAGGGCCCTACAATGAGCAGTTCTTC
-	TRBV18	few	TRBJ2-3	CASSPPGQRTDTQYF	TGTGCCAGCTCACCCCCGGGACAACGCACAGATACGCAGTATTTT
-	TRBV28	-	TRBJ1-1	CASRSLGGGGTEAFF	TGTGCCAGCAGATCCTTGGGGGGAGGGGGAACTGAAGCTTTCTTT
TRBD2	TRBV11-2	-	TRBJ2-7	CASKGGSYEQYF	TGTGCCTCCAAGGGAGGGAGCTACGAGCAGTACTTC
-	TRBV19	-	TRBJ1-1	CASSIDRFTEAFF	TGTGCCAGTAGTATAGATCGGTTCACTGAAGCTTTCTTT
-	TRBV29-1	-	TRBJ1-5	CSVEGQPGQPQHF	TGCAGCGTTGAGGGGCAGCCTGGTCAGCCCCAGCATTTT
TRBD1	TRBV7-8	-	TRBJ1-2	CASSLTGDGYTF	TGTGCCAGCAGCCTCACAGGGGATGGCTACACCTTC
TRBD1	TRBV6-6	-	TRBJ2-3	CASSSTGSTDTQYF	TGTGCCAGCAGTTCGACAGGGTCGACAGATACGCAGTATTTT
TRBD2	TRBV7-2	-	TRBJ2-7	CASSLEALAGIYEQYF	TGTGCCAGCAGCTTAGAGGCACTAGCGGGGATATACGAGCAGTACTTC
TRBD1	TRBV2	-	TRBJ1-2	CASKGQLNYGYTF	TGTGCCAGCAAGGGACAGCTAAACTATGGCTACACCTTC
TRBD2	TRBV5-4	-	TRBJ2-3	CASSRTSGGVTLGTDTQYF	TGTGCCAGCAGCCGGACTAGCGGGGGGGTTACCCTGGGCACAGATACGCAGTATTTT
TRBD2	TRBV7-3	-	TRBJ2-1	CASSPVSGGASNEQFF	TGTGCCAGCAGCCCTGTTAGCGGGGGGGCGTCAAATGAGCAGTTCTTC
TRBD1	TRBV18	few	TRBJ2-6	CASSPLDRGFSGANVLTF	TGTGCCAGCTCACCCCTGGACAGGGGGTTTAGTGGGGCCAACGTCCTGACTTTC
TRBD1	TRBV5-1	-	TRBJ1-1	CASSPDRVGTEAFF	TGCGCCAGCAGCCCGGACAGGGTGGGCACTGAAGCTTTCTTT
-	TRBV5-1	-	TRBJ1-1	CASSLEGSGSVEAFF	TGCGCCAGCAGCTTGGAAGGTTCGGGAAGTGTTGAAGCTTTCTTT
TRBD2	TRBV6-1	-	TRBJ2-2	CASSDGIAGETGELFF	TGTGCCAGCAGTGACGGTATTGCGGGAGAGACCGGGGAGCTGTTTTTT
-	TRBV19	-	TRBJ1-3	CASSIDSRSGNTIYF	TGTGCCAGTAGTATCGACAGTCGCTCTGGAAACACCATATATTTT
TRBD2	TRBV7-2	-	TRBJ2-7	CASSSSGGAGYEQYF	TGTGCCAGCAGCTCTAGCGGGGGGGCCGGGTACGAGCAGTACTTC
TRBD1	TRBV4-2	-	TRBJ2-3	CASSRKTGGTDTQYF	TGTGCCAGCAGCCGAAAGACAGGGGGCACAGATACGCAGTATTTT
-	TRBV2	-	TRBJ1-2	CASSESPSWSYGYTF	TGTGCCAGCAGTGAATCCCCGTCGTGGAGCTATGGCTACACCTTC
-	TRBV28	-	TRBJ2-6	CASSGMAGANVLTF	TGTGCCAGCTCCGGGATGGCTGGGGCCAACGTCCTGACTTTC
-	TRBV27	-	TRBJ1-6	CASSGWGAPLHF	TGTGCCAGCAGTGGGTGGGGGGCACCCCTCCACTTT
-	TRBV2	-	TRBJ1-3	CASREEGPIYF	TGTGCCAGCAGAGAAGAGGGGCCCATATATTTT
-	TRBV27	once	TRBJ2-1	CASSPLNYNEQFF	TGTGCCAGCAGCCCCTTAAACTACAATGAGCAGTTCTTC
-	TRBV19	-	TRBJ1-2	CASSIGVTGFGYTF	TGTGCCAGTAGTATCGGAGTGACAGGTTTTGGCTACACCTTC
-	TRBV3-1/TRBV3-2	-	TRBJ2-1	CASSPSRVEQFF	TGTGCCAGCAGTCCTAGCCGAGTGGAGCAGTTCTTC
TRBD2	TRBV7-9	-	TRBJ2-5	CASSLIAGVGETQYF	TGTGCCAGCAGCTTAATCGCGGGGGTGGGTGAGACCCAGTACTTC
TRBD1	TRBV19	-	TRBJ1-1	CASSAVPGQGSFTEAFF	TGTGCCAGTAGTGCCGTCCCGGGACAGGGGAGTTTCACTGAAGCTTTCTTT
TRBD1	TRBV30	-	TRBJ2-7	CAWSTGTGGYEQYF	TGTGCCTGGAGTACCGGGACAGGGGGCTACGAGCAGTACTTC
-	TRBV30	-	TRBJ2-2	CAWSVRGGAGELFF	TGTGCCTGGAGTGTGCGCGGGGGCGCCGGGGAGCTGTTTTTT
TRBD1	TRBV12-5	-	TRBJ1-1	CASGLVLGRGAGTEAFF	TGTGCTAGTGGTTTGGTACTCGGCAGGGGGGCGGGCACTGAAGCTTTCTTT